Listed below are T cell receptor beta chains from one sample, sequenced in a study of T cell responses to AZD1222 COVID-19 vaccine. Using immunoSEQ multiplex PCR, the repertoire was profiled, and TCRdb retains in-frame clones only, with some absent. The sample carries around 140,000 clones, 89% recorded once. The input for sequencing was peripheral blood, taken on day 0 of AZD1222 vaccination. Receptor source: an adult in good health. Both conserved end residues are part of each CDR3. D genes are given only for firm matches. Expanded clones get a size class; other rows say once, few or many, or leave the size out.

clone_size j_call v_call d_call cdr3_aa cdr3_nt
NA TRBJ1-2 TRBV6-5 TRBD1 CANRAGTGNYGYTF TGTGCCAACAGGGCCGGGACAGGGAACTATGGCTACACCTTC
NA TRBJ2-7 TRBV2 TRBD1 CASSTGTGPYEQYF TGTGCCAGCAGTACCGGGACAGGGCCTTACGAGCAGTACTTC
NA TRBJ1-5 TRBV21-1 NA CASSPRGRGLGNQPQHF TGTGCCAGCAGCCCCCGCGGTAGGGGATTGGGCAATCAGCCCCAGCATTTT
NA TRBJ1-2 TRBV6-5 NA CASSYGFFGGGYTF TGTGCCAGCAGTTACGGGTTCTTCGGGGGTGGCTACACCTTC
NA TRBJ1-2 TRBV3-1/TRBV3-2 NA CASSQDGRTESYTF TGTGCCAGCAGCCAAGATGGGAGGACGGAAAGCTACACCTTC
NA TRBJ1-4 TRBV7-9 NA CASSLYDGEKLFF TGTGCCAGCAGCTTGTACGACGGGGAAAAACTGTTTTTT
NA TRBJ2-2 TRBV15 TRBD1 CATSGGTGATGELFF TGTGCCACCAGCGGCGGGACAGGGGCCACCGGGGAGCTGTTTTTT
NA TRBJ2-1 TRBV9 NA CASSSHPFSEQFF TGTGCCAGCAGCTCCCATCCTTTTTCTGAGCAGTTCTTC
NA TRBJ1-1 TRBV5-4 NA CASSSGGVLNTEAFF TGTGCCAGCAGCTCCGGGGGAGTTTTGAACACTGAAGCTTTCTTT
NA TRBJ2-3 TRBV7-2 TRBD2 CASSFASGVDTQYF TGTGCCAGCAGCTTCGCTAGCGGGGTGGATACGCAGTATTTT
NA TRBJ1-1 TRBV12-3/TRBV12-4 NA CASSPLTEAFF TGTGCCAGCAGCCCCCTGACAGAAGCTTTCTTT
NA TRBJ1-1 TRBV4-3 NA CASRVGGTMNTEAFF TGCGCCAGCAGGGTGGGCGGGACCATGAACACTGAAGCTTTCTTT
once TRBJ1-2 TRBV10-3 NA CAISPGQTYGYTF TGTGCCATCAGCCCCGGACAGACCTATGGCTACACCTTC
NA TRBJ2-5 TRBV18 NA CASSPGLSEETQYF TGTGCCAGCTCACCGGGACTGTCGGAAGAGACCCAGTACTTC
NA TRBJ1-4 TRBV7-2 NA CASSPGAIAPNEKLFF TGTGCCAGCAGCCCCGGGGCGATCGCACCTAATGAAAAACTGTTTTTT
NA TRBJ1-2 TRBV10-3 NA CAIMAGEGHGYTF TGTGCCATCATGGCCGGGGAAGGACATGGCTACACCTTC
NA TRBJ1-3 TRBV19 NA CASSIIGDLFGNTIYF TGTGCCAGTAGTATTATCGGTGACCTCTTTGGAAACACCATATATTTT
NA TRBJ1-1 TRBV9 NA CASSVNEAWGMNTEAFF TGTGCCAGCAGCGTAAACGAAGCCTGGGGGATGAACACTGAAGCTTTCTTT
NA TRBJ2-4 TRBV21-1 NA CASSKESRKNIQYF TGTGCCAGCAGCAAAGAAAGCAGAAAAAACATTCAGTACTTC
NA TRBJ2-3 TRBV27 NA CASKGARDTQYF TGTGCCAGCAAGGGAGCGAGAGATACGCAGTATTTT
NA TRBJ2-1 TRBV2 NA CASRDLSYNEQFF TGTGCCAGCAGGGACCTCTCCTACAATGAGCAGTTCTTC
NA TRBJ2-1 TRBV6-1 NA CASSEVYEQFF TGTGCCAGCAGTGAAGTCTATGAGCAGTTCTTC
NA TRBJ1-5 TRBV6-5 NA CASRWTSNQPQHF TGTGCCAGCAGGTGGACCAGCAATCAGCCCCAGCATTTT
NA TRBJ1-2 TRBV7-9 NA CASSLSGGNYGYTF TGTGCCAGCAGCTTATCGGGCGGGAACTATGGCTACACCTTC
NA TRBJ2-5 TRBV27 NA CASSLLGLQETQYF TGTGCCAGCAGTTTATTGGGACTGCAAGAGACCCAGTACTTC
NA TRBJ2-3 TRBV7-9 NA CASSDSDRYTDTQYF TGTGCCAGCAGCGACTCCGACAGGTACACAGATACGCAGTATTTT
NA TRBJ1-5 TRBV6-6 NA CASSGQGGNQPQHF TGTGCCAGCAGTGGCCAGGGCGGCAATCAGCCCCAGCATTTT
NA TRBJ2-1 TRBV19 NA CASSRYVGGPTYNEQFF TGTGCCAGTAGTAGATACGTGGGGGGGCCAACCTACAATGAGCAGTTCTTC
NA TRBJ2-1 TRBV4-1 TRBD2 CASSHLPSGGADEQFF TGCGCCAGCAGCCACCTACCTAGCGGGGGGGCTGATGAGCAGTTCTTC
NA TRBJ2-1 TRBV15 NA CATGADSSYNEQFF TGTGCCACCGGAGCCGACAGCTCCTACAATGAGCAGTTCTTC
NA TRBJ1-3 TRBV6-5 NA CASSYYRGNTIYF TGTGCCAGCAGTTACTACAGGGGAAACACCATATATTTT
NA TRBJ1-5 TRBV4-1 NA CASSHRGRANNQPQHF TGCGCCAGCAGCCACCGAGGACGGGCTAACAATCAGCCCCAGCATTTT
NA TRBJ1-1 TRBV11-3 NA CASSLDPDNEAFF TGTGCCAGCAGCTTAGATCCGGACAATGAAGCTTTCTTT
NA TRBJ1-6 TRBV28 NA CASSGALISSPLHF TGTGCCAGCAGTGGCGCCCTTATAAGTTCACCCCTCCACTTT
NA TRBJ1-1 TRBV10-1 NA CASSEPGRNTEAFF TGCGCCAGCAGTGAGCCGGGCAGGAACACTGAAGCTTTCTTT
NA TRBJ2-7 TRBV19 NA CASSPDRGGGEQYF TGTGCCAGTAGTCCTGACAGGGGAGGGGGCGAGCAGTACTTC
NA TRBJ1-4 TRBV27 TRBD1 CASSFDRDGEKLFF TGTGCCAGCAGTTTCGACAGGGACGGGGAAAAACTGTTTTTT
NA TRBJ1-1 TRBV5-4 NA CASSKAGGTEAFF TGTGCCAGCAGCAAAGCGGGGGGCACTGAAGCTTTCTTT
NA TRBJ2-3 TRBV6-2/TRBV6-3 TRBD2 CASSYLRLAGLFTDTQYF TGTGCCAGCAGTTACCTCCGACTAGCGGGGCTCTTCACAGATACGCAGTATTTT
NA TRBJ1-5 TRBV6-2/TRBV6-3 NA CASSRSGQQVGNQPQHF TGTGCCAGCAGTCGCTCTGGACAGCAAGTAGGCAATCAGCCCCAGCATTTT
once TRBJ1-1 TRBV7-2 TRBD1 CASSPDRAGDTEAFF TGTGCCAGCAGCCCTGACAGGGCTGGGGACACTGAAGCTTTCTTT
NA TRBJ2-5 TRBV5-6 TRBD1 CASSPWDRGETQYF TGTGCCAGCAGCCCATGGGACAGGGGAGAGACCCAGTACTTC
NA TRBJ1-2 TRBV19 NA CASSSGHTNYGYTF TGTGCCAGTAGCTCGGGACATACTAACTATGGCTACACCTTC
NA TRBJ2-6 TRBV18 NA CASSPWATTMPSGANVLTF TGTGCCAGCTCACCATGGGCAACTACTATGCCCTCTGGGGCCAACGTCCTGACTTTC
NA TRBJ1-1 TRBV5-4 NA CASSSNRVTNTEAFF TGTGCCAGCAGCTCCAACAGGGTTACAAACACTGAAGCTTTCTTT
NA TRBJ2-1 TRBV6-6 NA CASSPTTLYEQFF TGTGCCAGCAGTCCTACAACGCTTTATGAGCAGTTCTTC
NA TRBJ1-2 TRBV19 NA CASSLVQGDNYGYTF TGTGCCAGTAGTCTAGTGCAGGGAGATAACTATGGCTACACCTTC
once TRBJ1-2 TRBV6-6 TRBD1 CASWDRGDYGYTF TGTGCCAGCTGGGACAGGGGGGACTATGGCTACACCTTC
NA TRBJ1-5 TRBV6-6 NA CASSYRENQPQHF TGTGCCAGCAGTTACAGGGAAAATCAGCCCCAGCATTTT
once TRBJ1-3 TRBV29-1 NA CSVGRGAGNTIYF TGCAGCGTTGGACGGGGGGCTGGAAACACCATATATTTT
NA TRBJ1-2 TRBV27 TRBD1 CASSKETGTANYGYTF TGTGCCAGCAGTAAAGAGACCGGGACAGCTAACTATGGCTACACCTTC
NA TRBJ1-1 TRBV14 NA CASSQVSRAEAFF TGTGCCAGCAGCCAAGTAAGCAGGGCAGAGGCTTTCTTT
NA TRBJ1-2 TRBV19 NA CASIGIVGSRIANYGYTF TGTGCCAGTATTGGAATCGTAGGCTCCCGGATCGCTAACTATGGCTACACCTTC